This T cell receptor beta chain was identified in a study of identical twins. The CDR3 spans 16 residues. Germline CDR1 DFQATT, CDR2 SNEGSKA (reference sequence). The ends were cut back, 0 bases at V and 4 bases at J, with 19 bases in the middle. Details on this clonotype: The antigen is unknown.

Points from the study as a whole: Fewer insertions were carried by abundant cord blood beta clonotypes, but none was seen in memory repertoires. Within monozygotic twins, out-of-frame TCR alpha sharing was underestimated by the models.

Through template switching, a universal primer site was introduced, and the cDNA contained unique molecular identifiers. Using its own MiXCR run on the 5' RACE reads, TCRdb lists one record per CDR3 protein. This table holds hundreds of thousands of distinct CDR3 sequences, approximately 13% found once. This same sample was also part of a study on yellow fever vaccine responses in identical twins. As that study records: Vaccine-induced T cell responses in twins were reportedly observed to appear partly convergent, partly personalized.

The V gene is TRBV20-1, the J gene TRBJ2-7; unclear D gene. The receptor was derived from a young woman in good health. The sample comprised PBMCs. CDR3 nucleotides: TGCAGTGCTAGAGATGATCTAGGGCATTTGGGTTACGAGCAGTACGTC. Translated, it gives CSARDDLGHLGYEQYV.